The TCR beta chain described here comes from a study of CD8 T cells in ankylosing spondylitis. TCRdb used MiXCR to reprocess the 5' RACE reads, holding one entry per CDR3 protein. In the table there are about 110,000 distinct CDR3 sequences, 20% to 30% of which are singletons. A remark on this clonotype: The antigen remains undetermined.

The CDR3 loop spans 16 amino acids. V was trimmed by 0 bases and J by 4 bases, leaving 15 bases between them. Germline lookup yields CDR1 MGHRA and CDR2 YSYEKL. The study's findings and limits: Disease-linked clones were reportedly significantly enriched in matched ankylosing spondylitis synovial fluid. In reactive arthritis synovial fluid and blood, some motif variants had been reported before.

Sequenced sample: synovial fluid, either unsorted or a sorted T cell fraction (not recorded which). The sequence was obtained from a male donor with ankylosing spondylitis. This chain connects TRBV4-1 to TRBJ2-5, with D possibly being TRBD2 (6 bases). The CDR3 protein is CASSQDFPGVIETQYF. DNA of the CDR3: TGCGCCAGCAGCCAAGATTTTCCGGGAGTGATAGAGACCCAGTACTTC.